Here is one T cell receptor beta chain with its context. The antigen is not known. The data originate from a study of OX40 agonist ivuxolimab in advanced cancers. The overall study: Participants could have had prior anti-PD-1, anti-PD-L1 or anti-CTLA-4 therapy, and around 40% had some. General study points: Among the lowest peripheral clonal expansion occurred in 0.1-3.0 mg/kg partial responders. CD8+ T cells averaged more expanded clones than CD4+.

Germline V gene data show CDR1 as SGHTA and CDR2 as FQGNSA. V trimming: 2 bases; J trimming: 5 bases; junction bases outside the gene matches: 4. The CDR3 has 15 residues. Only in-frame clones appear in the TCRdb table, and some are missing; sequencing was by immunoSEQ multiplex PCR. The sample yields about 48,000 clones, roughly 78% seen once. This sequence was found in an adult with an advanced solid tumor such as melanoma, head and neck, liver or kidney cancer. Source: CD4+ or CD8+ T cells sorted from blood, taken in a trial of the OX40 agonist ivuxolimab. The V gene is TRBV7-2, the J gene TRBJ2-3, with 10 positions matching TRBD2. The CDR3 protein is CASSLSGGAGDTQYF. Written as DNA, the CDR3 is TGTGCCAGCAGCTTAAGCGGGGGGGCAGGAGATACGCAGTATTTT.